This TCR beta chain was found in a study of blood T cells in healthy people across ages (dated by TCRdb to the mid-2010s). The study in broad terms: Template switching captured roughly one uniquely barcoded TCR beta cDNA molecule per two T cells in model experiments. Age-related changes in TCR beta repertoire diversity were measured in the study by deep sequencing normalized with unique cDNA molecular identifiers. Donors were grouped into four age groups: young (average 16 years), middle-aged (39), aged (roughly 62) and long-lived (just over 80). To avoid experimental bias, donors of different ages were randomly spread across the sequencing lanes. Two additional independent replicas of 1 million unique cDNA reads from the same blood draw were analyzed for two donors (one aged 18 to 30 and one aged 80 or older).

A word on this clonotype: It lacks a known antigen. One base away there is no much larger clone; base qualities are not given.

The investigation overall reported the following: Total diversity estimates from one million sequenced T cells were considered lower bounds and underestimates. Conclusive comparison of naive and antigen-experienced compartments was prevented by the profiling of bulk unsorted PBMCs. There was a strong correlation between observed TCR beta diversity and the percentage of naive T cells measured by flow cytometry. The CMV infection status of donors was not known, potentially confounding age-related changes in expanded clonotypes. Observed TCR beta diversity per million T cells fell roughly linearly with age, and a significant reduction was already apparent by age around 40. The long-lived group showed more naive CD4+ T cells, fewer expanded clones and increased TCR diversity than the aged group, suggesting age selection.

The CDR3 sequence holds 14 residues, the cysteine and phenylalanine included. Of all the DNA, just the CDR3 is kept, 42 bases in frame from base 1. The V end gives up 6 bases and the J end 2 bases, leaving 6 bases in the junction not matched to a gene. The germline V gene specifies SGHRS as CDR1 and YFSETQ as CDR2. Receptors were amplified or captured by 5' RACE. Sequencing relied on an Illumina HiSeq 2500. A second 7 to 11 cycle PCR used a sample-barcoded 5' primer and a J-beta primer mix. A template-switch 5' adaptor carrying 12 random nucleotides introduced a unique molecular identifier onto each TCR beta cDNA molecule. At least 2.5 million CDR3-containing paired-end reads were obtained from each sample. First-strand cDNA was synthesized from all RNA with the Mint cDNA synthesis kit, primed by a TRBC-specific oligonucleotide. Following uracil-DNA glycosylase treatment, a first 18-cycle PCR with universal primers M1SS and BC2_uni_R was performed on all cDNA. The paper's processing steps were these. Each sample was normalized by randomly selecting 1 million high-quality reads, each carrying a distinct molecular identifier. Instead of being binned into consensus sequences, reads that shared molecular identifiers were thrown out. MiTCR, set to a Q25 quality threshold and the strictest error-elimination algorithm, was used for CDR3 identification, clonotype clustering and error correction. Lower-bound total TCR beta diversity was estimated with a nonparametric unseen species model using Euler transformation. Through fastp at Q25 and MiXCR, TCRdb rebuilt clones from the public reads, retaining in-frame beta chains. Merged by CDR3 protein, the rows form single entries marked with the most common genes and DNA. Clone size and V and J calls follow TCRdb, not the original study. The sample contains about 1,600,000 distinct CDR3 sequences, approximately 42% of them found a single time. The ten largest clones add up to roughly 8.2% of the sample.

Donors were about 36 systemically healthy Caucasian individuals from Russia aged roughly 6 to 95 years. Each donor gave 8 to 10 milliliters of peripheral blood, drawn into EDTA-treated Vacutainer tubes. Ficoll-Paque density-gradient centrifugation was used to isolate PBMCs, with at least 6.5 million obtained per sample. Trizol reagent was used to extract total RNA from the PBMCs, yielding at least 5.5 micrograms per sample. For every donor, flow cytometry on a PBMC aliquot measured the percentage of naive CD45RAhigh/CD27high T cells. The chain uses TRBV5-1 and TRBJ2-3, and 7 junction bases match TRBD1. Sequenced input: blood. The sequence derives from a woman younger than 30 in good health. This receptor has the CDR3 CASTEGQNTDTQYF. The sequenced DNA is TGCGCCAGCACCGAGGGACAGAACACAGATACGCAGTATTTT. Extended through the reference TRBV5-1 and TRBJ2-3 proteins, this CDR3 yields the full variable domain: KAGVTQTPRYLIKTRGQQVTLSCSPISGHRSVSWYQQTPGQGLQFLFEYFSETQRNKGNFPGRFSGRQFSNSRSEMNVSTLELGDSALYLCASTEGQNTDTQYFGPGTRLTVL.